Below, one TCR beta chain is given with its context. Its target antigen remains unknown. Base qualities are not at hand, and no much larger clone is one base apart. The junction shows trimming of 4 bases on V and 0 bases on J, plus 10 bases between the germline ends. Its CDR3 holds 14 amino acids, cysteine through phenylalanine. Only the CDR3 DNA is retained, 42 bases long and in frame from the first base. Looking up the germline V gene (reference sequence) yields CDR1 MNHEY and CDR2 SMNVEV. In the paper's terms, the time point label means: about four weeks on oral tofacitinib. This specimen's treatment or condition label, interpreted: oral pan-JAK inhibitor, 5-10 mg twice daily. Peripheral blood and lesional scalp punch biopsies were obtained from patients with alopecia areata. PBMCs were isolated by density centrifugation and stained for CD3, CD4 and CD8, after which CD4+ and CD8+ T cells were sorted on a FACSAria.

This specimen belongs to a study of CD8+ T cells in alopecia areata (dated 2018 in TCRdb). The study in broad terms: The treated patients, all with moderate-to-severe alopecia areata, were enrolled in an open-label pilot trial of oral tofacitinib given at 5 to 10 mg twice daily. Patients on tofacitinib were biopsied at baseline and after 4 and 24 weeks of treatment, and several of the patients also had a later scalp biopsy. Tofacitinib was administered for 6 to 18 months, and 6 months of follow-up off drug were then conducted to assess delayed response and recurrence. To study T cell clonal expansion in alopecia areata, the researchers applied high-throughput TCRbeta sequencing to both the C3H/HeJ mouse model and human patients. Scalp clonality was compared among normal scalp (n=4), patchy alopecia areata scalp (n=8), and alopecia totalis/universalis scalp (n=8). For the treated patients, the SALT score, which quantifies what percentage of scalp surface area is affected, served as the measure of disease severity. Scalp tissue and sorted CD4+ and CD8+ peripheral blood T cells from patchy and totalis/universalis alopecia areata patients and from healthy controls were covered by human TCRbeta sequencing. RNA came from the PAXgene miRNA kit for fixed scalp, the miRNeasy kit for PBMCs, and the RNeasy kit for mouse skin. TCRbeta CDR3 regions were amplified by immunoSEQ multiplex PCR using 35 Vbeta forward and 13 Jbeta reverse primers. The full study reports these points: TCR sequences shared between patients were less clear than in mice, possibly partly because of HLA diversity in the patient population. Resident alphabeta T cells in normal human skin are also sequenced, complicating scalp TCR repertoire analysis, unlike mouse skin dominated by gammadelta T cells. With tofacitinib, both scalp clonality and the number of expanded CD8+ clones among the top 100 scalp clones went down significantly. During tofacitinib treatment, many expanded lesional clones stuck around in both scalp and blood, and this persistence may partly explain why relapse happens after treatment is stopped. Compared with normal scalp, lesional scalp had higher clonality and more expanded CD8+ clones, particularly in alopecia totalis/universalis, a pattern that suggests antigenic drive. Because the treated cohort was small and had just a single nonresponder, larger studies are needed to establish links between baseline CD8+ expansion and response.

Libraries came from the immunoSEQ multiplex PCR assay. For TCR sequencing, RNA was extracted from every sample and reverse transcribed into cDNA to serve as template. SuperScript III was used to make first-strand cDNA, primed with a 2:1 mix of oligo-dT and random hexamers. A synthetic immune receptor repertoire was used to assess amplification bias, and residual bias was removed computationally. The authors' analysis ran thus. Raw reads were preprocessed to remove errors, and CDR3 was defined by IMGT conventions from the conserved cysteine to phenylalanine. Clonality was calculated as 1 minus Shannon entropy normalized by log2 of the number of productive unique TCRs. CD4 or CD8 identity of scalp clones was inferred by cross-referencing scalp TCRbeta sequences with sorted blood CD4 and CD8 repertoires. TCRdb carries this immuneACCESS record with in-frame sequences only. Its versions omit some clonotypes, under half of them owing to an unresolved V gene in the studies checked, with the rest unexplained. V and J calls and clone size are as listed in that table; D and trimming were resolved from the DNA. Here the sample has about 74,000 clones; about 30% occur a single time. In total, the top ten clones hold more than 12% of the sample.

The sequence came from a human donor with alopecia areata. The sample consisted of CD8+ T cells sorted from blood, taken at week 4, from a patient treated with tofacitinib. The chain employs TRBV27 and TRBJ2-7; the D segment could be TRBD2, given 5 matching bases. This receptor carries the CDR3 CASSYGELSYEQYF. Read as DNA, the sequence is TGTGCCAGCAGTTACGGGGAACTCTCCTACGAGCAGTACTTC.